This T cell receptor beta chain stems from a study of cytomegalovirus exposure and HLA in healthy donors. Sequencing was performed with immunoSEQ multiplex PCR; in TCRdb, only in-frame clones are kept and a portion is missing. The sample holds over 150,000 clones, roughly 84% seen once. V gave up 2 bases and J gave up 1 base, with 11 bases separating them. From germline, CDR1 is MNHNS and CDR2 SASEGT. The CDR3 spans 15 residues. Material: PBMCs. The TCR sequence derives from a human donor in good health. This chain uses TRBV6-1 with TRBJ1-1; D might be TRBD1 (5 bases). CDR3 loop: CASSEPGHWNTEAFF. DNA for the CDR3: TGTGCCAGCAGTGAACCCGGACACTGGAACACTGAAGCTTTCTTT.